The clone carrying this T cell receptor beta chain is a singleton in its sample. This sample is drawn from a study of cytomegalovirus exposure and HLA in healthy donors. The data were produced by immunoSEQ multiplex PCR, yet TCRdb's version contains in-frame clones alone and is incomplete. The sample lists about 280,000 clones, around 89% seen once, with about 0.99% in the top ten. V was shortened by 4 bases and J by 3 bases, with 10 bases between the two germline ends. CDR3 length: 13 amino acids. CDR1 and CDR2 (germline): LGHNA, YSLEER. The receptor's source is a woman under 30 in good health and CMV-seronegative. Sequenced material: PBMCs. This chain links TRBV4-3 with TRBJ2-7, with D unresolved. CDR3 DNA sequence: TGCGCCAGCAGCCCCGCCCACGGCTACGAGCAGTACTTC. Encoded protein: CASSPAHGYEQYF.